Listed below are T cell receptor beta chains from one sample, sequenced in a study of monozygotic twins with inflammatory bowel disease. Reanalyzing the 5' RACE reads, TCRdb keeps one entry per CDR3 protein, without DNA. This sample's table reports around 400,000 distinct CDR3 sequences. Sequencing input: blood. These receptors came from a human donor with ulcerative colitis or Crohn's disease, or a healthy co-twin of an affected twin (not recorded which). CDR3s include the opening cysteine and the closing phenylalanine or tryptophan.

v_call: TRBV30
j_call: TRBJ2-2
cdr3_aa: CAWSAGLAAMNTGELFF

v_call: TRBV2
j_call: TRBJ2-1
cdr3_aa: CASSRAPHNEQFF

v_call: TRBV7-9
j_call: TRBJ2-5
cdr3_aa: CASSFGGGAETQYF

v_call: TRBV5-1
j_call: TRBJ2-7
cdr3_aa: CASSKDIYEQYF

v_call: TRBV6-6
j_call: TRBJ2-7
cdr3_aa: CASSYSGGSREQYF

v_call: TRBV5-6
j_call: TRBJ2-2
cdr3_aa: CASSLSFGELFF

v_call: TRBV6-2/TRBV6-3
j_call: TRBJ1-1
cdr3_aa: CASSSGTGGTEAFF

v_call: TRBV11-2
j_call: TRBJ1-2
cdr3_aa: CASSFSSPNYGYTF

v_call: TRBV5-1
j_call: TRBJ1-6
cdr3_aa: CASSLGANNSPLHF

v_call: TRBV20-1
j_call: TRBJ1-1
cdr3_aa: CSAWEPRGREAFF

v_call: TRBV9
j_call: TRBJ1-5
cdr3_aa: CASSVDGGNQPQHF

v_call: TRBV19
j_call: TRBJ1-2
cdr3_aa: CASSIDLAGSYGYTF